The next 12 T cell receptor beta chains were all read from a single sample in a study of spatial heterogeneity in lung cancer. Time point denoted: sample taken at primary tumor resection. These receptors have no known antigen. One entry per CDR3 protein, called by TCRdb with MiXCR from the 5' RACE reads. The sample lists fewer than 10,000 distinct CDR3 sequences, around 7% occurring once. The study, taken as a whole, reports: For expanded intratumoral alpha and beta TCRs, counts tracked tumor mutation counts.

The source was lung tumor tissue, collected at surgery. The receptors were sampled from a female donor with early-stage non-small cell lung cancer.

The chain has TRBV11-2 and TRBJ2-3; D is unresolved. V lost 2 bases to trimming and J lost 0 bases, with 6 bases between them. Germline V gives CDR1 SGHAT, CDR2 FQNNGV. The CDR3 runs to 14 residues. CDR3 loop: CASSLQVSTDTQYF. The CDR3 nucleotides read TGTGCCAGCAGCTTACAAGTTAGCACAGATACGCAGTATTTT. Drawing the rest from reference TRBV11-2 and TRBJ2-3, the complete variable domain is EAGVAQSPRYKIIEKRQSVAFWCNPISGHATLYWYQQILGQGPKLLIQFQNNGVVDDSQLPKDRFSAERLKGVDSTLKIQPAKLEDSAVYLCASSLQVSTDTQYFGPGTRLTVL.

By share, this clonotype ranks as medium-sized. J is TRBJ2-2 and V is TRBV4-1, with D unresolved. Germline V lookup: CDR1 MGHRA, CDR2 YSYEKL. Between the trimmed V and J ends, which lost 3 bases and 6 bases, there was a span of 14 bases. This CDR3 contains 15 residues. CDR3 loop: CASSQDAGSAGELFF. In nucleotides, the CDR3 is TGCGCCAGCAGCCAGGATGCTGGCAGTGCCGGGGAGCTGTTTTTT.

This clonotype was seen many times. The chain uses TRBV27 and TRBJ2-7; D possibly uses TRBD1 or TRBD2 (5 bases each). Germline V gene sequence: CDR1 MNHEY, CDR2 SMNVEV (reference sequence). CDR3 length: 14 residues. V was clipped by 3 bases and J by 2 bases, with 11 bases between them. This CDR3 is CASSFWDQAYEQYF. Here the CDR3 DNA reads TGTGCCAGCAGTTTTTGGGACCAAGCCTACGAGCAGTACTTC.

This clonotype is classed as medium-sized. The chain carries TRBV10-3 and TRBJ2-7; D tentatively reads TRBD1 or TRBD2 (5 bases each). CDR1 ENHRY and CDR2 SYGVKD come from the germline V gene. Trimming pared 4 bases from V and 4 bases from J, leaving 11 bases between. The CDR3 is 13 residues long. This CDR3 is CAISGGRGYEQYF. CDR3 in DNA: TGTGCCATCAGTGGGGGGAGAGGTTACGAGCAGTACTTC.

Only a few counts were recorded for this clonotype. V is TRBV5-4 and J is TRBJ2-3; TRBD1 agrees at 8 bases. Germline trimming cut 3 bases from V and 5 bases from J; bases unmatched to any gene: 5. CDR1 and CDR2 (germline): SGHNT, YYREEE (reference sequence). The CDR3 consists of 14 residues. The CDR3 nucleotides read TGTGCCAGCAGCTCCCAGGGGGCTGTAGATACGCAGTATTTT. Protein sequence: CASSSQGAVDTQYF.

The chain couples TRBV27 to TRBJ1-2, with D unresolved. V was cut by 5 bases and J by 8 bases, with 12 bases left in between. CDR3 length: 12 amino acids. Germline lookup yields CDR1 MNHEY and CDR2 SMNVEV (reference sequence). The CDR3 DNA reads as TGTGCCAGCAGTAGTATCGGCCTAGGCTACACCTTC. Encoded protein: CASSSIGLGYTF.

This clonotype was counted at least ten times. The chain recombines TRBV6-1 with TRBJ2-3; 8 bases map to TRBD2. CDR3 size: 16 residues. Per the germline V gene, CDR1 is MNHNS and CDR2 is SASEGT. The V gene end was trimmed by 3 bases and the J gene end by 0 bases; junction bases not matched to a gene: 5. CDR3 sequence (DNA): TGTGCCAGCAGTGACGTCAGCGGGAGAAGCACAGATACGCAGTATTTT. Translated: CASSDVSGRSTDTQYF.

This clonotype has ten or more counts. V is TRBV27 and J is TRBJ2-5; D unclear. In germline, CDR1 is MNHEY, CDR2 SMNVEV (reference sequence). V shed 8 bases and J shed 3 bases, with 13 bases lying between them. The length of the CDR3 is 13 residues. Here the CDR3 reads CASRELGKETQYF. As DNA, the CDR3 is TGTGCCAGCCGCGAATTAGGGAAAGAGACCCAGTACTTC.

Worth noting for this clonotype: This may be a read error, as it is one base from a much larger clone. This chain joins TRBV20-1 and TRBJ2-2, with D possibly matching TRBD2 (5 bases). The CDR3 is made up of 15 amino acids. CDR1 and CDR2 (germline): DFQATT, SNEGSKA (reference sequence). Between the trimmed V and J ends, which lost 3 bases and 6 bases, there was a span of 17 bases. In DNA form, the CDR3 reads TGCAGTGCTAGTCCCTCGTCCGGACTGGCCGGGGAGCTGTTTTTT. It encodes CSASPSSGLAGELFF.

This clonotype is labeled medium-sized. This chain connects TRBV9 to TRBJ2-1; D not certain. In germline, CDR1 is SGDLS, CDR2 YYNGEE. CDR3 length: 15 residues. V was clipped by 0 bases and J by 0 bases, with 7 bases between them. DNA of the CDR3: TGTGCCAGCAGCGTAGAAGATAGCTCCTACAATGAGCAGTTCTTC. Its protein is CASSVEDSSYNEQFF.

In this sample, this clonotype turned up many times. J is TRBJ2-3 and V is TRBV7-9; possibly TRBD2 for D (5 bases). This CDR3 comprises 13 residues. Germline CDR1 is SEHNR and CDR2 is FQNEAQ (reference sequence). The germline V and J ends were trimmed by 3 bases and 4 bases, with 8 bases remaining between them. The CDR3 nucleotides are TGTGCCAGCAGCTTCGACGGGGCAGATACGCAGTATTTT. Encoded protein: CASSFDGADTQYF.

This clonotype is labeled medium-sized. This rearrangement joins TRBV3-1 to TRBJ2-2; unclear D gene. The V and J ends lost 4 bases and 6 bases respectively, with 6 bases between them. Germline V gene data show CDR1 as LGHDT and CDR2 as YNNKEL (reference sequence). The CDR3 loop spans 12 amino acids. CDR3 protein: CASSRGPGELFF. The CDR3 region has the DNA TGTGCCAGCAGCCGTGGCCCCGGGGAGCTGTTTTTT.